This T cell receptor beta chain was sequenced in a study of cytomegalovirus exposure and HLA in healthy donors. Donors had nominal health at sampling but likely had unrecorded immune exposures. For this clone: Its specificity is not known.

The PCR contained 60 Vbeta and 13 Jbeta primers. Sequencing used immunoSEQ multiplex PCR; TCRdb keeps in-frame clones, though not all of them. The sample lists 100,000 to 150,000 clones; approximately 71% were seen once. Study-wide findings and caveats: Analyses of presence and absence presupposed an approximately uniform sequencing depth across donors. It was reported that the classifier diagnosed cytomegalovirus status with high specificity and sensitivity in both the original and validation cohorts. TCR beta chains numbering some 160 were designated cytomegalovirus-associated.

This CDR3 is 13 amino acids long. The germline gives CDR1 SGHRS, CDR2 YFSETQ. V shed 5 bases and J shed 9 bases, with 15 bases lying between them. This receptor was obtained from a woman in her sixties in good health and CMV-seronegative. The specimen sequenced was PBMCs. V and J are TRBV5-1 and TRBJ2-1; D possibly corresponds to TRBD2 (6 bases). In DNA form, the CDR3 reads TGCGCCAGCAGGTCGGACTATGCTGCTGAGCAGTTCTTC. Its translation: CASRSDYAAEQFF.